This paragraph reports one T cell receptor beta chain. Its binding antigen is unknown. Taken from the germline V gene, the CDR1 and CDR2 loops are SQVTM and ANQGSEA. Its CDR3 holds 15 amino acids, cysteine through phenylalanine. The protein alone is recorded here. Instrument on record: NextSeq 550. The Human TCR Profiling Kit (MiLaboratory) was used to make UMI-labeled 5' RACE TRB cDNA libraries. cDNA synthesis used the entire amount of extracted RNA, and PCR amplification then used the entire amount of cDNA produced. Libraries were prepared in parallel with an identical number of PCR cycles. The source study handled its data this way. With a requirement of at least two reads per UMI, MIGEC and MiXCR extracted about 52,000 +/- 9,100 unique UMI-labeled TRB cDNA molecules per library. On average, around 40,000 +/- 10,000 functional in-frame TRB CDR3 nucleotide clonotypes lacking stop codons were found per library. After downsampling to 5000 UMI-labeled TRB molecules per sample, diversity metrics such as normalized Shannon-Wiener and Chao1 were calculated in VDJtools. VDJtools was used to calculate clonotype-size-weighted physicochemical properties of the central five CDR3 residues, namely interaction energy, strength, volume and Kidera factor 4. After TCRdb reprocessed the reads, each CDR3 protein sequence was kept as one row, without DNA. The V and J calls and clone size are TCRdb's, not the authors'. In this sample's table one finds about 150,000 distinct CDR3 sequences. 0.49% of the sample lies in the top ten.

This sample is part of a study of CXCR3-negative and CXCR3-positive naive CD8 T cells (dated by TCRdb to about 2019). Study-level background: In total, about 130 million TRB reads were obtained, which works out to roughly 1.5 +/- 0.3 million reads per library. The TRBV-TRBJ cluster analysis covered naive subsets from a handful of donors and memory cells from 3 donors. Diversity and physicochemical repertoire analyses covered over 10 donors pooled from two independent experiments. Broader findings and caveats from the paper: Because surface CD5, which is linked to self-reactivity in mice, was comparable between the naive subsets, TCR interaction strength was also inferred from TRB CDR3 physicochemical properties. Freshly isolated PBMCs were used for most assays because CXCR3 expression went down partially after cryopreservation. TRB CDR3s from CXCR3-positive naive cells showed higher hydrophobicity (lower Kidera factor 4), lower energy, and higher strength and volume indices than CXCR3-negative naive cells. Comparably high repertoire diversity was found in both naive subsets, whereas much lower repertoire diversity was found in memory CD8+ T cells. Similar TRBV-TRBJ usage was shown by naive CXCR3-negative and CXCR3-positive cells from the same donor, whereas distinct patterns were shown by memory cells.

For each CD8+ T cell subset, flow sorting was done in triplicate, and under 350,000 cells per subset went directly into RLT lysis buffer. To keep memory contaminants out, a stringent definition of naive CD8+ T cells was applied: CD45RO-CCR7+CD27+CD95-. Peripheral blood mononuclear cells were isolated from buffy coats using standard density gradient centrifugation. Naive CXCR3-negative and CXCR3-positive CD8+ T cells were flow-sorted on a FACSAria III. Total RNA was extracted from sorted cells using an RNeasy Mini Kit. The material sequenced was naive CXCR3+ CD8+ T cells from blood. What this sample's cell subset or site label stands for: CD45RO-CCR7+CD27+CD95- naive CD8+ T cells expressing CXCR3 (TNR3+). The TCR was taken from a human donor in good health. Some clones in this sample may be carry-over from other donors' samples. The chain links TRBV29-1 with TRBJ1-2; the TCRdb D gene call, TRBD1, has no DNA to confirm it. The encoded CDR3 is CSVDSGTGVLYGYTF.